This T cell receptor (beta chain) was observed in a study of technical replicates of blood from several donors. CDR1 MNHNS and CDR2 SASEGT come from the germline V gene. The V and J ends lost 0 bases and 8 bases respectively, with 12 bases between them. This CDR3 has 14 amino acids. The repertoire was sequenced with immunoSEQ multiplex PCR; TCRdb's copy has only in-frame clones and lacks some. The data show roughly 71,000 clones, less than 97% seen once. The count of this clone is one. The origin of this receptor is a human donor in good health. The sample consisted of T cells isolated from PBMCs. The chain combines TRBV6-1 with TRBJ2-3; D remains unclear. CDR3: CASSEAGAPSTQYF. In DNA form, the CDR3 reads TGTGCCAGCAGTGAAGCCGGAGCCCCTAGTACGCAGTATTTT.